This TCR beta chain was sequenced for a study of radiotherapy plus CTLA-4 blockade in lung cancer. Study-wide context: An objective response was seen in approximately 17% of patients, and disease control in more than 25%.

Measured with immunoSEQ multiplex PCR; TCRdb has only the in-frame clones, and not every one. This repertoire shows roughly 57,000 clones, approximately 84% found once; its top ten account for approximately 6.1%. With 1 base clipped from V and 2 bases from J, the junction kept 4 bases outside the gene matches. The CDR3 is 16 residues long. Germline values: CDR1 LGHNA, CDR2 YNFKEQ. Lung cancer patients with chemo-refractory metastatic non-small-cell disease were given focal radiation plus CTLA-4 blockade with ipilimumab. The sequences come from peripheral blood, collected from a patient treated with radiotherapy plus ipilimumab. The clonotype was recovered from a human donor with non-small cell lung cancer whose response to radiotherapy plus ipilimumab could not be evaluated. The genes are TRBV4-2 and TRBJ2-3, with TRBD2 matching 9 bases. This CDR3 is CASSQGAGGLTDTQYF. CDR3 nucleotide sequence: TGTGCCAGCAGCCAAGGCGCGGGGGGGCTCACAGATACGCAGTATTTT.